A single sample is the source of the 16 T cell receptor beta chains below, sequenced in a study of cytomegalovirus exposure and HLA in healthy donors. The PCR contained 60 Vbeta and 13 Jbeta primers. The protocol was immunoSEQ multiplex PCR, while the TCRdb copy is restricted to in-frame clones and leaves out a portion. The table lists about 160,000 clones. The sequenced sample was PBMCs. The source of these receptors is a woman aged 55 to 70 in good health and CMV-seronegative.

This chain joins TRBV19 and TRBJ2-7, with 13 bases matching TRBD2. V was clipped by 8 bases and J by 5 bases; unmatched bases: 6. CDR3 length: 14 amino acids. Germline V CDR1 and CDR2: LNHDA, SQIVND (reference sequence). The CDR3 sequence: CASGTSGKYHEQYF. CDR3 nucleotides: TGTGCCAGTGGGACTAGCGGGAAGTACCACGAGCAGTACTTC.

The chain links TRBV29-1 to TRBJ2-5; 10 bases match TRBD1. From germline, CDR1 is SQVTM and CDR2 ANQGSEA. The CDR3 length is 14 residues. The ends lost 5 bases at V and 4 bases at J; junction bases unmatched: 7. The chain's CDR3 is CSVFGQGVAETQYF. The CDR3 nucleotides read TGCAGCGTTTTCGGACAGGGGGTGGCAGAGACCCAGTACTTC.

V usage is TRBV9 and J usage is TRBJ2-2, with D unresolved. Germline lookup yields CDR1 SGDLS and CDR2 YYNGEE. Trimming took 0 bases from V and 3 from J, leaving 9 bases between them. CDR3 length: 15 amino acids. Here the CDR3 DNA reads TGTGCCAGCAGCGTAGTATTAGGAGACACCGGGGAGCTGTTTTTT. It yields the protein CASSVVLGDTGELFF.

The chain joins TRBV2 to TRBJ2-2; TRBD2 might be the D (5 bases). Germline loops: CDR1 SNHLY, CDR2 FYNNEI. Trimming left V 6 bases short and J 0 bases short, with 14 bases between. The CDR3 totals 16 residues. CDR3 in DNA: TGTGCCAGCAGGGGCCCGGGGTCCGCGAACACCGGGGAGCTGTTTTTT. Its translation is CASRGPGSANTGELFF.

This chain connects TRBV7-3 to TRBJ2-1, with 7 bases lining up with TRBD2. Trimming at V came to 5 bases and at J to 3 bases, leaving 4 bases not matched to a gene. The germline V gene has CDR1 SGHTA and CDR2 FQGTGA. The CDR3 is made up of 14 amino acids. CDR3 in DNA: TGTGCCAGCAGCGTCGGGACTAACTACAATGAGCAGTTCTTC. This codes for CASSVGTNYNEQFF.

The V gene is TRBV19, the J gene TRBJ2-2; a weak D match, TRBD2 (5 bases). The CDR3 length is 16 residues. Germline lookup yields CDR1 LNHDA and CDR2 SQIVND (reference sequence). The V end was cut by 5 bases, the J end by 3 bases, with 16 bases between. The CDR3 sequence: CASSRIGGADTGELFF. The CDR3 nucleotides read TGTGCCAGTAGTCGGATCGGTGGAGCGGACACCGGGGAGCTGTTTTTT.

The rearrangement links TRBV7-2 to TRBJ2-1; TRBD2 matches 9 bases. Germline V gives CDR1 SGHTA, CDR2 FQGNSA. The CDR3 spans 15 residues. V lost 3 bases, J lost 7 bases, and 7 bases stayed unmatched. DNA for the CDR3: TGTGCCAGCAGCTTTAGGGGACTAGCTTCGAATGAGCAGTTCTTC. Its protein product is CASSFRGLASNEQFF.

J is TRBJ1-2 and V is TRBV5-1, with D unclear. Deletions cut 4 bases from V and 2 bases from J, with 9 bases between. The CDR3 is 13 residues long. The germline CDR1 and CDR2 sequences are SGHRS and YFSETQ. The CDR3 is CASSPGVNYGYTF. CDR3 bases: TGCGCCAGCAGCCCGGGAGTGAACTATGGCTACACCTTC.

This sequence joins TRBV4-3 and TRBJ2-1, with D unclear. The ends were cut back, 7 bases at V and 4 bases at J, with 14 bases in the middle. Per germline, CDR1 LGHNA and CDR2 YSLEER. The CDR3 consists of 14 residues. CDR3 sequence reads: CASTRGALYNEQFF. For the CDR3, the DNA is TGCGCCAGCACCCGAGGAGCCTTATACAATGAGCAGTTCTTC.

The chain combines TRBV6-4 with TRBJ1-2; D not resolved. V lost 5 bases to trimming and J lost 5 bases, with 15 bases between them. The CDR3 totals 14 residues. Germline V gives CDR1 MRHNA, CDR2 SNTAGT. This CDR3 reads CASSPTLSGYGYTF. The CDR3 nucleotides read TGTGCCAGCAGTCCGACCCTATCGGGGTATGGCTACACCTTC.

The chain uses TRBV7-9 and TRBJ2-2, with a possible D match to TRBD1 (5 bases). Trimming cost V 1 base and J 3 bases, with 9 bases left between them. The CDR3 consists of 15 residues. Germline V lookup: CDR1 SEHNR, CDR2 FQNEAQ (reference sequence). In DNA, the CDR3 is TGTGCCAGCAGCTTAGAAGGGGCCTACACCGGGGAGCTGTTTTTT. This encodes CASSLEGAYTGELFF.

The chain combines TRBV19 with TRBJ1-2; weak D call: TRBD1 (5 bases). The V gene lost 5 bases and the J gene lost 2 bases, with 15 bases spanning the gap. The CDR3 is 15 amino acids. Germline loops: CDR1 LNHDA, CDR2 SQIVND (reference sequence). CDR3 residues: CASSFRRGGNYGYTF. In DNA form, the CDR3 reads TGTGCCAGTAGTTTCCGGCGGGGGGGAAACTATGGCTACACCTTC. The full variable domain, with the rest looked up from reference TRBV19 and TRBJ1-2, is DGGITQSPKYLFRKEGQNVTLSCEQNLNHDAMYWYRQDPGQGLRLIYYSQIVNDFQKGDIAEGYSVSREKKESFPLTVTSAQKNPTAFYLCASSFRRGGNYGYTFGSGTRLTVV.

The chain recombines TRBV7-9 with TRBJ2-3; 8 bases are shared with TRBD2. The CDR3 is 15 amino acids. The V segment lost 5 bases and the J segment 1 base; nucleotides outside the gene matches: 5. The germline V gene has CDR1 SEHNR and CDR2 FQNEAQ (reference sequence). The CDR3 DNA sequence: TGTGCCAGCAGCCCTCGGGGGGGTGGCACAGATACGCAGTATTTT. It encodes CASSPRGGGTDTQYF.

The gene calls are TRBV19 and TRBJ1-5; TRBD1 matches at 9 bases. V lost 0 bases, J lost 6 bases, and 9 bases stayed unmatched. This CDR3 is built from 17 residues. Germline values: CDR1 LNHDA, CDR2 SQIVND (reference sequence). Here the CDR3 DNA reads TGTGCCAGTAGTATAGATCGGGGAGGACAGGGGACTCAGCCCCAGCATTTT. Its translation is CASSIDRGGQGTQPQHF.

V gene TRBV6-5 combines with J gene TRBJ2-7; D not resolved. The length of the CDR3 is 15 residues. V was trimmed by 1 base and J by 1 base, leaving 11 bases between them. Germline CDR1 and CDR2: MNHEY and SVGAGI. CDR3 sequence: CASSYLGTVSYEQYF. The CDR3 DNA is TGTGCCAGCAGTTACTTAGGTACAGTTTCCTACGAGCAGTACTTC.

The chain has TRBV9 and TRBJ1-1; D remains ambiguous. Germline values: CDR1 SGDLS, CDR2 YYNGEE. This CDR3 comprises 14 residues. V was cut by 0 bases and J by 1 base, with 7 bases left in between. CDR3 nucleotide sequence: TGTGCCAGCAGCGTAGCTACGGGGAACACTGAAGCTTTCTTT. Protein sequence: CASSVATGNTEAFF.